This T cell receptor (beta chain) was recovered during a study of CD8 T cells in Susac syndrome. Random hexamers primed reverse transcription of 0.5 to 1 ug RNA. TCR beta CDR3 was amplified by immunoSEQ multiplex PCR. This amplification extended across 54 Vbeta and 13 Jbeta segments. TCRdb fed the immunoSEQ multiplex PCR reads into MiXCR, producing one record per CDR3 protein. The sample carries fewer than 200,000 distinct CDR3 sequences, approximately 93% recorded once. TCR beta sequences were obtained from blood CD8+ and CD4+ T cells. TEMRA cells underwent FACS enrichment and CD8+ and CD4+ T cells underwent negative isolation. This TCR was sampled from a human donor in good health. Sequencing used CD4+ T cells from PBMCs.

The CDR3 loop reads CSVAGQGKNQPQHF. CDR3 DNA: TGCAGCGTCGCCGGACAGGGGAAGAATCAGCCCCAGCATTTT. The chain recombines TRBV29-1 with TRBJ1-5; 9 bases align to TRBD1. J was trimmed by 4 bases and V by 6 bases; bases with no gene match: 7. This CDR3 has 14 residues. Germline V gene sequence: CDR1 SQVTM, CDR2 ANQGSEA.